These 17 T cell receptor beta chains came from one sample sequenced in a study of blood T cell repertoires in COVID-19. The protocol was immunoSEQ multiplex PCR, while the TCRdb copy is restricted to in-frame clones and leaves out a portion. The sample consists of fewer than 300,000 clones, 75% to 90% of them appearing once. Sequences were obtained from peripheral blood. The source is a woman aged 70-85 years with active or convalescent COVID-19.

The CDR3 is CASSQDLAGLYNEQFF. CDR3 bases: TGTGCCAGCAGCCAAGACCTAGCGGGGCTATACAATGAGCAGTTCTTC. The genes are TRBV3-1 (or the pseudogene TRBV3-2) and TRBJ2-1; 9 bases are shared with TRBD2. The CDR3 runs 16 residues. CDR1 is LGHDT, CDR2 YNNKEL, per germline (reference sequence). After removal of 0 bases from V and 4 bases from J, the junction contained 4 bases not matched to a gene.

This CDR3 is CASSYGGTNYGYTF. CDR3 nucleotides: TGTGCCAGCAGTTACGGGGGGACTAACTATGGCTACACCTTC. This chain connects TRBV6-5 to TRBJ1-2; tentatively, D is TRBD1 (5 bases). V was trimmed by 2 bases and J by 0 bases, leaving 7 bases between them. The CDR3 is 14 residues long. Per the germline V gene, CDR1 is MNHEY and CDR2 is SVGAGI.

The J gene is TRBJ1-5, the V gene TRBV21-1; the table's D call, TRBD1, was not checked against the DNA. TRBV21-1 is a pseudogene segment. There are 13 residues in the CDR3. CDR3 DNA sequence: TGTGCCAGCAGCTCGCCCACAGGGCGGCCCCAGCATTTT. It is translated as CASSSPTGRPQHF.

The rearrangement joins TRBV7-8 to TRBJ1-2, with D tentatively TRBD1 (6 bases). The CDR3 runs to 13 residues. Looked up from germline, CDR1 is SGHVS and CDR2 is FQNEAQ. V lost 5 bases and J 10 bases, leaving 17 bases between the germline ends. The DNA of the CDR3 is TGTGCCAGCAGCGTACGAGGACAGCCGGTCTACACCTTC. It encodes CASSVRGQPVYTF.

Points on this clone: Being one base from a much bigger clone, this may be a read error. V is TRBV9 and J is TRBJ2-5; TRBD2 is a possible D gene (6 bases). With 3 bases removed from V and 3 bases from J, the gap between germline ends came to 9 bases. The CDR3 runs to 13 residues. Germline CDR1 and CDR2: SGDLS and YYNGEE. The CDR3 DNA is TGTGCCAGCAGCGCGGGACTGGAAGAGACCCAGTACTTC. Residues: CASSAGLEETQYF.

The V gene is TRBV18, the J gene TRBJ1-5; TRBD1 might be the D (5 bases). The CDR3 sequence is 16 residues long. V lost 3 bases, J lost 1 base, and 13 bases lay in between. Germline V CDR1 and CDR2: KGHSH, LQKENI. CDR3 loop: CASSPPGVGSNQPQHF. In DNA form, the CDR3 reads TGTGCCAGCTCACCCCCGGGGGTCGGGAGCAATCAGCCCCAGCATTTT.

The rearrangement uses TRBV5-5 and TRBJ2-1; possible D gene TRBD2, 6 bases. The CDR3 extends over 16 amino acids. Germline V CDR1 and CDR2: SGHKS, YYEKEE (reference sequence). V was pared by 0 bases and J by 2 bases, with 12 bases between. CDR3 amino acids: CASSLGEAVAYNEQFF. Written as DNA, the CDR3 is TGTGCCAGCAGCTTGGGGGAGGCGGTTGCCTACAATGAGCAGTTCTTC.

This chain uses TRBV9 with TRBJ1-2; no clear D. Trimming shortened V by 2 bases and J by 2 bases, and 13 bases separated the two germline ends. The CDR3 is made up of 15 amino acids. CDR1 SGDLS and CDR2 YYNGEE come from the germline V gene. The CDR3 DNA sequence: TGTGCCAGCAGCGTGTCACGAGGTTCCAACTATGGCTACACCTTC. It specifies CASSVSRGSNYGYTF.

The chain combines TRBV18 with TRBJ2-4, with D perhaps matching TRBD1 (5 bases). This CDR3 is built from 15 residues. The germline V gene encodes CDR1 KGHSH and CDR2 LQKENI. Trimming stripped 2 bases from V and 3 bases from J, with 11 bases between. The CDR3 DNA is TGTGCCAGCTCACCATCGCAGGGTATCAAAAACATTCAGTACTTC. Translated, it gives CASSPSQGIKNIQYF.

This clone came up once. The genes are TRBV19 and TRBJ1-2; weak D call: TRBD1 (5 bases). The CDR3 runs to 14 residues. V dropped 7 bases and J dropped 8 bases, with 20 bases sitting between them. Germline V gene lookup returns CDR1 LNHDA and CDR2 SQIVND (reference sequence). The chain's CDR3 is CASKVAGPTRGYTF. CDR3 bases: TGTGCCAGTAAGGTTGCGGGACCGACGCGGGGCTACACCTTC.

The chain employs TRBV4-2 and TRBJ1-4, with 8 bases that match TRBD1. The junction had 6 bases not matched to a gene; V was cut back by 0 bases and J by 6 bases. The CDR3 extends over 16 amino acids. Germline lookup yields CDR1 LGHNA and CDR2 YNFKEQ. The CDR3 DNA reads as TGTGCCAGCAGCCAAGACAGGACAGGGTTTGATGAAAAACTGTTTTTT. Its translation is CASSQDRTGFDEKLFF.

The genes are TRBV12-5 and TRBJ1-1, with TRBD1 identical over 8 bases. Per the germline V gene, CDR1 is LGHNT and CDR2 is FRNRAP. The CDR3 sequence is 13 residues long. With V trimmed by 7 bases and J by 3 bases, 4 bases remained unmatched. The CDR3 region has the DNA TGTGCTAGTGCTTTACAGGGGGACACTGAAGCTTTCTTT. Residues: CASALQGDTEAFF.

Here the CDR3 DNA reads TGTGCCAGCAGCTTAGTTTCTAGCAGAGAGACCCAGTACTTC. Translation: CASSLVSSRETQYF. V gene TRBV7-9 combines with J gene TRBJ2-5; a possible D gene is TRBD2 (5 bases). CDR3 size: 14 residues. Looked up from germline, CDR1 is SEHNR and CDR2 is FQNEAQ (reference sequence). The germline V and J ends were trimmed by 1 base and 4 bases, with 10 bases remaining between them. Full variable domain (missing parts from reference TRBV7-9 and TRBJ2-5): DTGVSQNPRHKITKRGQNVTFRCDPISEHNRLYWYRQTLGQGPEFLTYFQNEAQLEKSRLLSDRFSAERPKGSFSTLEIQRTEQGDSAMYLCASSLVSSRETQYFGPGTRLLVL.

The rearrangement links TRBV5-4 to TRBJ2-1; D remains unclear. The CDR3 consists of 15 residues. Germline V gene data show CDR1 as SGHNT and CDR2 as YYREEE (reference sequence). Between the trimmed V and J ends, which lost 0 bases and 4 bases, there was a span of 11 bases. CDR3 nucleotide sequence: TGTGCCAGCAGCTTGGGAGGTATGGGTTACAATGAGCAGTTCTTC. It translates to CASSLGGMGYNEQFF.

This sequence joins TRBV30 and TRBJ2-7; tentatively, D is TRBD1 (6 bases). This CDR3 has 13 amino acids. CDR1 and CDR2 (germline): GTSNPN, SVGIG (reference sequence). V was clipped by 0 bases and J by 3 bases, with 9 bases between them. The CDR3 reads CAWSVSGVYEQYF. The CDR3 DNA is TGTGCCTGGAGTGTATCAGGGGTCTACGAGCAGTACTTC.

The chain links TRBV3-1 (or the pseudogene TRBV3-2) to TRBJ1-1; D unresolved. Germline V gene lookup returns CDR1 LGHDT and CDR2 YNNKEL (reference sequence). V lost 6 bases and J 8 bases, leaving 22 bases between the germline ends. This CDR3 region has 15 residues. CDR3 protein: CASRASPDPHREAFF. The CDR3 DNA follows: TGTGCCAGCAGAGCCTCCCCCGATCCCCACCGGGAAGCTTTCTTT.

This chain joins TRBV27 and TRBJ1-5, with D tentatively TRBD1 (6 bases). V lost 3 bases, J lost 6 bases, and 12 bases lay in between. The CDR3 consists of 14 residues. CDR1 and CDR2 (germline): MNHEY, SMNVEV (reference sequence). Here the CDR3 DNA reads TGTGCCAGCAGTTTTGGGGGCGTAGGTCAGCCCCAGCATTTT. This translates into CASSFGGVGQPQHF.